This T cell receptor (beta chain) was sequenced in a study of post-analysis software for immune sequencing data. Whole-study results and caveats: Significantly lower normalized Chao1 diversity was found in patients with multiple sclerosis relative to controls. Strong co-clustering by F measure was seen for same-batch samples. Among 4 or 5 TRBV segments more frequent in patients than controls were TRBV5-6, TRBV5-1 and TRBV20-1.

Unique molecular identifiers were present in the TCR beta cDNA libraries. One entry per CDR3 protein results from TCRdb running MiXCR on the PCR reads. This sample yields about 540,000 distinct CDR3 sequences, of which roughly 34% are seen a single time; 4.5% to 7.5% belongs to the top ten. Of note for this clonotype: What it recognizes is unknown.

The CDR3 sequence is 15 residues long. Looked up from germline, CDR1 is LGHDT and CDR2 is YNNKEL (reference sequence). V dropped 4 bases and J dropped 9; count of bases not matched to a gene: 10. This chain connects TRBV3-1 to TRBJ2-1, with 9 positions matching TRBD1. The clonotype was recovered from a girl aged 2-17 years with multiple sclerosis. Sequencing was performed on blood. The CDR3 loop reads CASSRRTGVWGEQFF. In nucleotides, the CDR3 is TGTGCCAGCAGCCGACGGACAGGGGTTTGGGGTGAGCAGTTCTTC.